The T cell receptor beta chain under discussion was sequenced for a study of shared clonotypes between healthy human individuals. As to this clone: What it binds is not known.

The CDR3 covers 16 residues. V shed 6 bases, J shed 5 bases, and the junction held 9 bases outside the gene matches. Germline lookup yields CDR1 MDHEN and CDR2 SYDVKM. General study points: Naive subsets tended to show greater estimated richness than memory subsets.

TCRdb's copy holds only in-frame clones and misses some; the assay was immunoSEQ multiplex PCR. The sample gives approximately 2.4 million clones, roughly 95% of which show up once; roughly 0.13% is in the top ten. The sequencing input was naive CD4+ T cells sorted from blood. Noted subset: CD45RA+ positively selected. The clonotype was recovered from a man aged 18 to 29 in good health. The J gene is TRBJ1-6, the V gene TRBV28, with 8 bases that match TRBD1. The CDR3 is CASSLTGTGDNSPLHF. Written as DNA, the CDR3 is TGTGCCAGCAGCCTCACCGGGACAGGAGATAATTCACCCCTCCACTTT.